This is a list of T cell receptor beta chains from one sample in a study of CD8 T cells in Susac syndrome. TCRdb re-called the immunoSEQ multiplex PCR reads through MiXCR, storing one row per CDR3 protein. In the table there are a few hundred thousand distinct CDR3 sequences, 95% of which are singletons. The sequenced sample was CD4+ T cells from PBMCs. All receptors come from a human donor with multiple sclerosis. Each CDR3 is given with its conserved first and last residue. D genes are given only for firm matches.

d_call,j_call,v_call,cdr3_nt,cdr3_aa
-,TRBJ2-5,TRBV29-1,TGCAGCGTTGACACAGGCCACCGAGAGACCCAGTACTTC,CSVDTGHRETQYF
-,TRBJ2-3,TRBV29-1,TGCAGCGTCCCAGGGACTCCCTTT,CSVPGTPF
-,TRBJ2-1,TRBV14,TGTGCCAGCAGCCAAGCCCCCGGGACTTCCAATGAGCAGTTCTTC,CASSQAPGTSNEQFF
-,TRBJ1-2,TRBV29-1,TGCAGCGTTAGCTCCCGGGGCAATGGCTACACCTTC,CSVSSRGNGYTF
-,TRBJ1-5,TRBV20-1,TGCAGTGCTGGATGGGGAGGAGGGGTCGGGAGCAATCAGCCCCAGCATTTT,CSAGWGGGVGSNQPQHF
-,TRBJ2-7,TRBV3-1,TGTGCCAGCAGCCCCTCGGGGAACGAGCAGTACTTC,CASSPSGNEQYF
-,TRBJ1-2,TRBV11-1,TGTGCCAGCAGCCTCAACAGGGTTGGTGGCTACACCTTC,CASSLNRVGGYTF
TRBD1,TRBJ1-5,TRBV25-1,TGTGCCAGCAGTGGTCCCGGGACAGGAGTCAATCAGCCCCAGCATTTT,CASSGPGTGVNQPQHF
TRBD1,TRBJ2-3,TRBV29-1,TGCAGCGTCAGGACAGGGTTGGATACGCAGTATTTT,CSVRTGLDTQYF
TRBD1,TRBJ2-7,TRBV3-1,TGTGCCAGCAGCCTTGGGACGGGACAGGGGAACTACGAGCAGTACTTC,CASSLGTGQGNYEQYF
-,TRBJ2-7,TRBV30,TGTGCCTGGAGCATGGGGGAACCCTACGAGCAGTACTTC,CAWSMGEPYEQYF
-,TRBJ2-7,TRBV30,TGTGCCTGGAGTGAAGATCGTTCGGGTTATGGGAACGAGCAGTACTTC,CAWSEDRSGYGNEQYF
-,TRBJ2-1,TRBV18,TGTGCCAGCTCTCTCCGGGACGGGGGTCCGGATGAGCAGTTCTTC,CASSLRDGGPDEQFF
-,TRBJ2-2,TRBV29-1,TGCAGCGTTACGCGGATAGGGGGTAACACCGGGGAGCTGTTTTTT,CSVTRIGGNTGELFF
TRBD1,TRBJ1-2,TRBV29-1,TGCAGCGTTGATCAGACAGGGGGGGATAATGGCTACACCTTC,CSVDQTGGDNGYTF
-,TRBJ2-4,TRBV2,TGTGCCAGCGGTCCCTTACAGGGAAACATTCAGTACTTC,CASGPLQGNIQYF
-,TRBJ1-6,TRBV6-5,TGTGCCAGCGGAAGAGACTCACCCCTCCACTTT,CASGRDSPLHF
-,TRBJ2-3,TRBV15,TGTGCCACCAGCAGAGACCCGTCTCCGAGCACAGATACGCAGTATTTT,CATSRDPSPSTDTQYF
-,TRBJ1-1,TRBV3-1,TGTGCCAGCAGCCGTGCCGGGACATACGGCACTGAAGCTTTCTTT,CASSRAGTYGTEAFF